The text below deals with one T cell receptor beta chain. This specimen comes from a study of blood T cell repertoires in COVID-19. Across the whole study: Donors in the United States, Italy and Spain gave samples during acute or convalescent COVID-19. From T cells, B-cell-depleted T cells, or PBMCs came the material, which was cDNA or gDNA.

Original methodology: For nucleated cells, counts were estimated from reference gene primer amplification. The table came from immunoSEQ multiplex PCR; TCRdb's copy has only in-frame clones and leaves some out. D and trimming come from the DNA, and the V and J calls and clone size come from that table. Counted here are 400,000 to 550,000 clones, around 89% occurring once; the ten biggest clones make up approximately 4.3%. Sample: peripheral blood. This sequence originates from a woman in her 30s with acute or convalescent COVID-19.

The DNA of the CDR3 is TGTGCCAGCAGCGTCGCCGGGACAGTAGATTCACCCCTCCACTTT. Protein sequence: CASSVAGTVDSPLHF. The chain carries TRBV9 and TRBJ1-6; 7 bases map to TRBD1. The germline gives CDR1 SGDLS, CDR2 YYNGEE. The V gene end was trimmed by 2 bases and the J gene end by 8 bases; junction bases not matched to a gene: 7. The CDR3 extends over 15 amino acids.